These 22 T cell receptor beta chains share one sample of origin, sequenced in a study of graft-versus-host responses after intestinal transplantation. Clones were sequenced by immunoSEQ multiplex PCR, and TCRdb holds only the in-frame ones, with some missing. This sample yields about 86,000 clones, of which about 88% are seen a single time; more than 0.25% belongs to the top ten. These receptors' antigens are unknown. The specimen was unstimulated CD4+ T cells sorted from spleen or lymph node cells, collected before transplant. Source of these receptors: a human donor who was the organ donor for an intestinal transplant.

The V call is TRBV28, the J call TRBJ2-2, with D hard to call. Germline-derived CDR1 and CDR2 are MDHEN and SYDVKM. This CDR3 comprises 15 residues. The ends were cut back, 3 bases at V and 4 bases at J, with 12 bases in the middle. The CDR3 region has the DNA TGTGCCAGCAGTTTCCCCCGACTGGCCACCGGGGAGCTGTTTTTT. It codes for CASSFPRLATGELFF.

V gene TRBV5-1 combines with J gene TRBJ2-7; D perhaps matches TRBD2 (7 bases). CDR1 is SGHRS, CDR2 YFSETQ, per germline. This CDR3 region has 15 residues. V lost 3 bases, J lost 0 bases, and 13 bases lay in between. The CDR3 is CASSSKGGPSYEQYF. As DNA, the CDR3 is TGCGCCAGCAGCTCGAAGGGGGGGCCCTCCTACGAGCAGTACTTC.

The rearrangement uses TRBV2 and TRBJ1-4; maybe TRBD1 (5 bases). The CDR3 covers 14 residues. Germline assignment: CDR1 SNHLY and CDR2 FYNNEI. Trimming stripped 2 bases from V and 8 bases from J, with 12 bases between. The CDR3 here is CASSENRIKEKLFF. CDR3 DNA sequence: TGTGCCAGCAGTGAAAACAGGATTAAGGAAAAACTGTTTTTT.

J is TRBJ2-3 and V is TRBV7-3, with 7 bases fitting TRBD2. This CDR3 spans 19 amino acids. The germline gives CDR1 SGHTA, CDR2 FQGTGA. With 1 base clipped from V and 2 bases from J, the junction kept 15 bases outside the gene matches. Written as DNA, the CDR3 is TGTGCCAGCAGCTTAAATCCTCGGGCGCTAGCGGATTTCACAGATACGCAGTATTTT. Its protein is CASSLNPRALADFTDTQYF.

This chain joins TRBV5-1 and TRBJ1-2, with a weak D call TRBD1 (5 bases). The CDR3 spans 14 residues. Trimming shortened V by 0 bases and J by 4 bases, and 10 bases separated the two germline ends. The V gene's germline CDR1 is SGHRS and CDR2 YFSETQ. Written as DNA, the CDR3 is TGCGCCAGCAGCTTGGATTCGGGGGGCTATGGCTACACCTTC. Its protein product is CASSLDSGGYGYTF. Variable domain in full (rest from reference TRBV5-1 and TRBJ1-2): KAGVTQTPRYLIKTRGQQVTLSCSPISGHRSVSWYQQTPGQGLQFLFEYFSETQRNKGNFPGRFSGRQFSNSRSEMNVSTLELGDSALYLCASSLDSGGYGYTFGSGTRLTVV.

The V and J genes are TRBV28 and TRBJ2-7; 8 bases agree with TRBD1. Germline trimming cut 6 bases from V and 0 bases from J; bases unmatched to any gene: 10. Germline V gene sequence: CDR1 MDHEN, CDR2 SYDVKM. The CDR3 totals 16 residues. CDR3 sequence: CASRTSGGQGSYEQYF. Written as DNA, the CDR3 is TGTGCCAGCAGGACCTCTGGAGGACAGGGCTCCTACGAGCAGTACTTC.

The chain recombines TRBV7-6 with TRBJ2-5; possibly TRBD1 for D (5 bases). This CDR3 is built from 13 residues. Germline lookup yields CDR1 SGHVS and CDR2 FNYEAQ. V was pared by 11 bases and J by 4 bases, with 17 bases between. The CDR3 DNA reads TGTGCCGGATCCGCAGGGTTGGGAGAGACCCAGTACTTC. This encodes CAGSAGLGETQYF.

The chain links TRBV27 to TRBJ2-5; 12 nucleotides match TRBD2. V lost 4 bases to trimming and J lost 5 bases; unmatched junction nucleotides: 17. CDR1 MNHEY and CDR2 SMNVEV come from the germline V gene (reference sequence). CDR3 length: 19 residues. CDR3 nucleotides: TGTGCCAGCAGTTCCGTTCCCAAATCCCTAGCGGGAGGGGGCGAGACCCAGTACTTC. As protein: CASSSVPKSLAGGGETQYF.

This chain connects TRBV5-6 to TRBJ1-1, with D perhaps TRBD1 (5 bases). Looked up from germline, CDR1 is SGHDT and CDR2 is YYEEEE. The CDR3 is 17 amino acids. The V end lost 6 bases, the J end lost 4 bases, and 25 bases lay between the germline ends. As DNA, the CDR3 is TGTGCCAGCACCCCAAGGCCCTCAGGGCGCTTAGGCACTGAAGCTTTCTTT. It codes for CASTPRPSGRLGTEAFF.

This chain links TRBV4-1 with TRBJ2-1, with 11 bases identical to TRBD2. Germline loops: CDR1 MGHRA, CDR2 YSYEKL. Trimming at V came to 7 bases and at J to 7 bases, leaving 15 bases not matched to a gene. The CDR3 totals 17 residues. The CDR3 sequence: CASTSRARLAGWNEQFF. CDR3 sequence (DNA): TGCGCCAGCACCTCTAGGGCGCGACTAGCGGGATGGAATGAGCAGTTCTTC.

This chain links TRBV7-3 with TRBJ2-1; TRBD1 is a possible D gene (6 bases). Germline CDR1 and CDR2: SGHTA and FQGTGA. CDR3 size: 17 residues. V was clipped by 5 bases and J by 0 bases, with 17 bases between them. CDR3 residues: CASSPRGGLSSYNEQFF. Here the CDR3 DNA reads TGTGCCAGCAGCCCCCGAGGGGGATTGAGCTCCTACAATGAGCAGTTCTTC.

This chain links TRBV18 with TRBJ2-7; TRBD2 matches 8 bases. Germline V gives CDR1 KGHSH, CDR2 LQKENI. The V gene end was trimmed by 3 bases and the J gene end by 4 bases; junction bases not matched to a gene: 8. The CDR3 is 15 residues long. The CDR3 loop reads CASSPTSAYLYEQYF. The CDR3 bases are TGTGCCAGCTCACCGACTAGCGCCTACTTATACGAGCAGTACTTC.

This chain joins TRBV9 and TRBJ2-1; D is perhaps TRBD2 (6 bases). Trimming left V 0 bases short and J 4 bases short, with 14 bases between. Germline CDR1 reads SGDLS; CDR2 reads YYNGEE. This CDR3 has 16 amino acids. This CDR3 is CASSVGGESFYNEQFF. In nucleotides, the CDR3 is TGTGCCAGCAGCGTAGGGGGGGAGTCCTTTTACAATGAGCAGTTCTTC.

This chain uses TRBV7-2 with TRBJ2-5; a possible D gene is TRBD2 (5 bases). Per germline, CDR1 SGHTA and CDR2 FQGNSA. There are 13 residues in the CDR3. Trimming cost V 5 bases and J 6 bases, with 13 bases left between them. The CDR3 reads CASSELRGQTQYF. CDR3 sequence (DNA): TGTGCCAGCAGCGAGCTTCGCGGGCAGACCCAGTACTTC.

This chain joins TRBV7-9 and TRBJ2-1; D is possibly TRBD2 (6 bases). The CDR3 is made up of 11 amino acids. In germline, CDR1 is SEHNR, CDR2 FQNEAQ (reference sequence). Trimming pared 11 bases from V and 15 bases from J, leaving 20 bases between. The CDR3 spells CASVELAVWFF. In DNA form, the CDR3 reads TGTGCCTCCGTAGAATTAGCGGTGTGGTTCTTC.

This CDR3 is CASSIGRVETGELFF. The CDR3 DNA is TGTGCCAGTAGTATCGGGAGAGTAGAAACCGGGGAGCTGTTTTTT. The chain joins TRBV19 to TRBJ2-2, with D possibly matching TRBD2 (6 bases). Germline lookup yields CDR1 LNHDA and CDR2 SQIVND (reference sequence). CDR3 size: 15 residues. V was shortened by 3 bases and J by 5 bases, with 13 bases between the two germline ends.

V usage is TRBV23-1 and J usage is TRBJ1-1, with 8 nucleotides matching TRBD1. TRBV23-1 is sorted into the ORF group, with uncertain function. The CDR3 has 15 residues. The J segment lost 6 bases and the V segment lost 7 bases, leaving 13 bases of the junction unmatched. The CDR3 sequence is CASIPGQAHGAEAFF. CDR3 bases: TGCGCCAGCATCCCGGGACAGGCCCACGGGGCTGAAGCTTTCTTT.

V gene TRBV27 combines with J gene TRBJ2-3; D is possibly TRBD1 (6 bases). Germline V lookup: CDR1 MNHEY, CDR2 SMNVEV (reference sequence). V was cut by 3 bases and J by 4 bases, with 11 bases left in between. This CDR3 is 14 amino acids long. DNA for the CDR3: TGTGCCAGCAGTTTCCAGGGGACCGCAGATACGCAGTATTTT. It is translated as CASSFQGTADTQYF.

The CDR3 is CASSLGGAGSDGYTF. The CDR3 region has the DNA TGTGCCAGCAGCTTAGGGGGGGCAGGGTCGGATGGCTACACCTTC. The chain carries TRBV13 and TRBJ1-2; D possibly corresponds to TRBD1 (6 bases). Trimming stripped 0 bases from V and 6 bases from J, with 14 bases between. Germline values: CDR1 PRHDT, CDR2 FYEKMQ (reference sequence). There are 15 residues in the CDR3.

J is TRBJ2-3 and V is TRBV11-2, with 7 nucleotides matching TRBD2. Trimming at V came to 0 bases and at J to 2 bases, leaving 5 bases not matched to a gene. Germline values: CDR1 SGHAT, CDR2 FQNNGV. The length of the CDR3 is 16 residues. The CDR3 protein is CASSLDGTTPTDTQYF. The CDR3 region has the DNA TGTGCCAGCAGCTTAGACGGGACTACCCCCACAGATACGCAGTATTTT.

V gene TRBV2 combines with J gene TRBJ2-1; 8 positions match TRBD1. The CDR3 contains 17 residues. Germline trimming cut 8 bases from V and 1 base from J; bases unmatched to any gene: 13. Germline loops: CDR1 SNHLY, CDR2 FYNNEI. In DNA, the CDR3 is TGTGCCAGCCGGACAGGGAAAATTCAGTTTTCCTACAATGAGCAGTTCTTC. It yields the protein CASRTGKIQFSYNEQFF.

This chain links TRBV7-6 with TRBJ1-2; 7 bases match TRBD1. The junction had 2 bases not matched to a gene; V was cut back by 5 bases and J by 2 bases. Germline CDR1 and CDR2: SGHVS and FNYEAQ. The CDR3 runs to 13 residues. The CDR3 is CASSPDRNYGYTF. The CDR3 bases are TGTGCCAGCAGCCCGGACAGGAACTATGGCTACACCTTC. Supplemented by reference TRBV7-6 and TRBJ1-2, the full variable domain reads GAGVSQSPRYKVTKRGQDVALRCDPISGHVSLYWYRQALGQGPEFLTYFNYEAQQDKSGLPNDRFSAERPEGSISTLTIQRTEQRDSAMYRCASSPDRNYGYTFGSGTRLTVV.